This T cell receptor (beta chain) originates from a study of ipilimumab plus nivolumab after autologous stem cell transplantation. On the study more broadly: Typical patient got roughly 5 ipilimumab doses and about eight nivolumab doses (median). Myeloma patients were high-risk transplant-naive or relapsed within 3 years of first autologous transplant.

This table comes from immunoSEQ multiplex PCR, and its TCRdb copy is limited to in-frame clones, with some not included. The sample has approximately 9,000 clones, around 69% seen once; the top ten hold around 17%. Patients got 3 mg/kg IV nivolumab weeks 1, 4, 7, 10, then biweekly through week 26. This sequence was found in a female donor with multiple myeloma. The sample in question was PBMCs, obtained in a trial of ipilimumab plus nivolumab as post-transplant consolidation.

CDR3 in amino acids: CASSQWGPQAGYNEQFF. The CDR3 nucleotides read TGCGCCAGCAGCCAATGGGGCCCCCAGGCGGGCTACAATGAGCAGTTCTTC. The rearrangement links TRBV4-1 to TRBJ2-1, with D perhaps TRBD1 or TRBD2 (5 bases each). V dropped 2 bases and J dropped 3 bases, with 17 bases sitting between them. Germline CDR1 is MGHRA and CDR2 is YSYEKL. The CDR3 extends over 17 amino acids.